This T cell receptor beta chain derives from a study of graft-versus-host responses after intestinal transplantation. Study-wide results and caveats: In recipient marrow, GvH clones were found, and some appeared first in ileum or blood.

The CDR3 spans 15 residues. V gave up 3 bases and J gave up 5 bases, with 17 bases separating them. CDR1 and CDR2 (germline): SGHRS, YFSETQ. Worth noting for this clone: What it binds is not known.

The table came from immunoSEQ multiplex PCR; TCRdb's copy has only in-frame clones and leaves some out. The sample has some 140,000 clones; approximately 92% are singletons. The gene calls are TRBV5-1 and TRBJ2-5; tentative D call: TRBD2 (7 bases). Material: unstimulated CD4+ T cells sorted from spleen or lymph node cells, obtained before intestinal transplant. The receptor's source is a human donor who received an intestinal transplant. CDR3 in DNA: TGCGCCAGCAGCTGGGGAAGGGGGGGCACGGAGACCCAGTACTTC. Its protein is CASSWGRGGTETQYF. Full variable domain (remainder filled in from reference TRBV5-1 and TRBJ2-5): KAGVTQTPRYLIKTRGQQVTLSCSPISGHRSVSWYQQTPGQGLQFLFEYFSETQRNKGNFPGRFSGRQFSNSRSEMNVSTLELGDSALYLCASSWGRGGTETQYFGPGTRLLVL.